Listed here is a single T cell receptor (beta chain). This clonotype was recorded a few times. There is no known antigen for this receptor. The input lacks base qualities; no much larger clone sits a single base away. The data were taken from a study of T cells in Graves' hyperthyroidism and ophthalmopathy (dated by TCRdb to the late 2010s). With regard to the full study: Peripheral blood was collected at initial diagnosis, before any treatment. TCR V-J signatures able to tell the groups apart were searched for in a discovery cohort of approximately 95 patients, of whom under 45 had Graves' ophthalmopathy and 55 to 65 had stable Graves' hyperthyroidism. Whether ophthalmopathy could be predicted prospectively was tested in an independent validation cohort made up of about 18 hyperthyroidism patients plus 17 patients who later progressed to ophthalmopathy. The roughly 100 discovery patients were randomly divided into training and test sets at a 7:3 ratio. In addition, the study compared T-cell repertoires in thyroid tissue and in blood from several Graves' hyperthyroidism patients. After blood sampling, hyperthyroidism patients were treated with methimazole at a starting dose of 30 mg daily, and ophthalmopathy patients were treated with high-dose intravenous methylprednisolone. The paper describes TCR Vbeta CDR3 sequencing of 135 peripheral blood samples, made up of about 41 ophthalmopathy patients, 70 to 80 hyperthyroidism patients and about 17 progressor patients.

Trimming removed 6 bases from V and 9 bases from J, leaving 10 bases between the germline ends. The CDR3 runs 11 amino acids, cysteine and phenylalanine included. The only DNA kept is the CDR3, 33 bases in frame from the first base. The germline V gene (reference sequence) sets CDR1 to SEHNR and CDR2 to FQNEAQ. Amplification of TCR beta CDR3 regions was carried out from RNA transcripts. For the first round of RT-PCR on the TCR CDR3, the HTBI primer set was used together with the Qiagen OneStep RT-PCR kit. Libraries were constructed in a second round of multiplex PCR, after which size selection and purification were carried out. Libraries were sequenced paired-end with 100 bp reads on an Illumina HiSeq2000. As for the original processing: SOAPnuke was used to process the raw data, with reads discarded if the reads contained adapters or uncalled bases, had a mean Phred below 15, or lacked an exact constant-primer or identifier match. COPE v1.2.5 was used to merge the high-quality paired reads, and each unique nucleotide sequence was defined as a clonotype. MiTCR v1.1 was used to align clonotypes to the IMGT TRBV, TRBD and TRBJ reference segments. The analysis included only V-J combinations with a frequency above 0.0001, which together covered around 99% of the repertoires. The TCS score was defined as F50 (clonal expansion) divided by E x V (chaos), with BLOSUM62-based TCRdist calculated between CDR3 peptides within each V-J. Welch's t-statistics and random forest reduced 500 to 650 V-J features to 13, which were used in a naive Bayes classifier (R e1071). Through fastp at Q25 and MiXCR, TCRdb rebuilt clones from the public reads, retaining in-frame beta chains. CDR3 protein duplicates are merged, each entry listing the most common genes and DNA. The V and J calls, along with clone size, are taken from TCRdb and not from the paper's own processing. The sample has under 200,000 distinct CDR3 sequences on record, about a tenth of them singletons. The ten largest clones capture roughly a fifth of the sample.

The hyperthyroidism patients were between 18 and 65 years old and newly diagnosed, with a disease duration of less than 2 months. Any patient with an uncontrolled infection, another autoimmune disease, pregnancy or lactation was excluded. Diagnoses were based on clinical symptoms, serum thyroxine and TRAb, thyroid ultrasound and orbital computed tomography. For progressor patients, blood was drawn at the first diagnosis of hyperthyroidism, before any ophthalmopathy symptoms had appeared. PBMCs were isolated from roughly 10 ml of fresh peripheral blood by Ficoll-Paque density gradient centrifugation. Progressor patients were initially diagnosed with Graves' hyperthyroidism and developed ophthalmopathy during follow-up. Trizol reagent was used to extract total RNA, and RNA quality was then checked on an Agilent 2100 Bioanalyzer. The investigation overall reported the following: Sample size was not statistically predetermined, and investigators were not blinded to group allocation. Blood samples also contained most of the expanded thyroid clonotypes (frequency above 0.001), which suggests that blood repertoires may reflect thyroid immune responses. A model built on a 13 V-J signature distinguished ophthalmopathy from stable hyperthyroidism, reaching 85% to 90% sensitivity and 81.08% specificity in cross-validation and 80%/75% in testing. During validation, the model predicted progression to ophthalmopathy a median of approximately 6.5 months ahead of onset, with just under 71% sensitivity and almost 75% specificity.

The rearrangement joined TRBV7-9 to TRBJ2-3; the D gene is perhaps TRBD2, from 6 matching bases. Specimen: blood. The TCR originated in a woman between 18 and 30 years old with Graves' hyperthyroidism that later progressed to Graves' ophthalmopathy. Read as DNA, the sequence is TGTGCCAGCAGAGGGGAGGACACGCAGTATTTT. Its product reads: CASRGEDTQYF.